These 13 T cell receptor beta chains came from one sample sequenced in a study of siplizumab effects on memory and regulatory T cells. Profiled with immunoSEQ multiplex PCR; TCRdb holds only in-frame clones, not every one. The repertoire has fewer than 45,000 clones, 80% to 90% of them found once; the top ten carry roughly 0.23%. Sequenced input: naive CD4+ T cells sorted from blood. Receptor source: a human donor in good health.

V gene TRBV5-1 combines with J gene TRBJ2-2, with 7 bases aligning to TRBD2. The CDR3 consists of 14 residues. Trimming cost V 5 bases and J 3 bases; bases outside gene matches: 4. CDR1 is SGHRS, CDR2 YFSETQ, per germline. The CDR3 DNA is TGCGCCAGCAGGACTAGCTTATACACCGGGGAGCTGTTTTTT. Its protein product is CASRTSLYTGELFF.

The chain has TRBV5-6 and TRBJ1-1; D uncertain. Trimming removed 1 base from V and 3 bases from J, with 10 bases in between. In germline, CDR1 is SGHDT, CDR2 YYEEEE. The CDR3 contains 14 residues. CDR3 loop: CASSLLGADTEAFF. The CDR3 nucleotides are TGTGCCAGCAGCTTGTTAGGTGCGGACACTGAAGCTTTCTTT.

The rearrangement uses TRBV5-1 and TRBJ2-7, with unresolved D. CDR1 is SGHRS and CDR2 is YFSETQ in the germline V gene. The CDR3 extends over 15 amino acids. Trimming cost V 0 bases and J 7 bases, with 17 bases left between them. CDR3 nucleotide sequence: TGCGCCAGCAGCTTGGAGGCACTAAAGGTGGGAGAGCAGTACTTC. Protein sequence: CASSLEALKVGEQYF.

This rearrangement joins TRBV5-1 to TRBJ2-7, with a weak D call TRBD2 (7 bases). The CDR3 runs 15 residues. Per the germline V gene, CDR1 is SGHRS and CDR2 is YFSETQ. V dropped 0 bases and J dropped 0 bases, with 10 bases sitting between them. CDR3 amino acids: CASSLGGGDSYEQYF. The CDR3 DNA reads as TGCGCCAGCAGCTTGGGAGGGGGGGACTCCTACGAGCAGTACTTC.

V gene TRBV5-1 combines with J gene TRBJ2-7; possibly TRBD1 for D (6 bases). This CDR3 has 13 residues. V was trimmed by 0 bases and J by 3 bases, leaving 7 bases between them. Germline V gives CDR1 SGHRS, CDR2 YFSETQ. The CDR3, as DNA: TGCGCCAGCAGCTTGGGACAGGTCTACGAGCAGTACTTC. It is translated as CASSLGQVYEQYF.

The genes are TRBV11-2 and TRBJ2-7; D ambiguous. The germline gives CDR1 SGHAT, CDR2 FQNNGV. The CDR3 sequence is 15 residues long. Trimming pared 5 bases from V and 5 bases from J, leaving 19 bases between. Written as DNA, the CDR3 is TGTGCCAGCAGCCCGTCTGGCGAGCCTTTGCACGAGCAGTACTTC. Encoded protein: CASSPSGEPLHEQYF.

The chain uses TRBV29-1 and TRBJ2-2; D not certain. CDR3 length: 13 residues. Germline CDR1 reads SQVTM; CDR2 reads ANQGSEA. Trimming pared 4 bases from V and 4 bases from J, leaving 10 bases between. The DNA for the CDR3 is TGCAGCGTTGGGGTGTATTCCACCGGGGAGCTGTTTTTT. This codes for CSVGVYSTGELFF.

The rearrangement joins TRBV2 to TRBJ1-1; no clear D. Germline-derived CDR1 and CDR2 are SNHLY and FYNNEI. V was cut by 7 bases and J by 0 bases, with 9 bases left in between. The CDR3 extends over 13 amino acids. The CDR3 region has the DNA TGTGCCAGCACTTGGGAGATGAACACTGAAGCTTTCTTT. Translating it yields CASTWEMNTEAFF.

The gene calls are TRBV10-1 and TRBJ2-2; tentatively, D is TRBD1 (5 bases). Germline CDR1 is WNHNN and CDR2 is SYGVQD (reference sequence). V was cut by 6 bases and J by 1 base, with 9 bases left in between. The CDR3 spans 14 residues. The CDR3 loop reads CASRNGQNTGELFF. The CDR3 DNA sequence: TGCGCCAGCAGAAACGGACAGAACACCGGGGAGCTGTTTTTT.

The chain has TRBV5-1 and TRBJ2-3; 10 bases are a match to TRBD2. Germline CDR1 SGHRS, CDR2 YFSETQ. This CDR3 region has 17 residues. V was clipped by 3 bases and J by 4 bases; unmatched bases: 11. CDR3 loop: CASSSQAGGLSADTQYF. In DNA, the CDR3 is TGCGCCAGCAGCTCACAAGCGGGGGGGCTCTCGGCAGATACGCAGTATTTT.

This clone was observed once. One end of the junction fails to match germline, which may point to a read error. The chain uses TRBV6-4 and TRBJ2-7; TRBD2 agrees at 8 bases. The CDR3 length is 9 residues. Germline CDR1 and CDR2: MRHNA and SNTAGT. CDR3: CVMHVAGKF. CDR3 nucleotides: TGTGTCATGCACGTAGCGGGGAAATTC.

The gene calls are TRBV15 and TRBJ1-6; a weak D match, TRBD1 (6 bases). The CDR3 is made up of 16 amino acids. Trimming removed 1 base from V and 3 bases from J, with 10 bases in between. The germline CDR1 and CDR2 sequences are LNHNV and YYDKDF (reference sequence). The CDR3 sequence is CATSRAGGVYNSPLHF. Here the CDR3 DNA reads TGTGCCACCAGCAGAGCCGGGGGCGTCTATAATTCACCCCTCCACTTT.

The chain combines TRBV6-6 with TRBJ1-3; possible D gene TRBD1, 5 bases. This CDR3 has 16 amino acids. Trimming cost V 7 bases and J 0 bases, with 16 bases left between them. Germline V gene data show CDR1 as MNHNY and CDR2 as SVGAGI (reference sequence). The CDR3 region has the DNA TGTGCCAGCAATACAATCGGGGACGGCTCTGGAAACACCATATATTTT. It is translated as CASNTIGDGSGNTIYF.